This T cell receptor beta chain was observed in a study of blood T cells in healthy people across ages. The CDR3 loop spans 15 amino acids. Germline V gene data show CDR1 as SGHTA and CDR2 as FQGNSA. This clonotype was found a few times. Together with a sample-barcoded 5' primer, a J-beta primer mix was included in a second PCR lasting roughly 6 to 12 cycles. Every sample produced at least 2.5 million CDR3-containing paired-end reads. MiXCR, run by TCRdb on the 5' RACE reads, gives a single entry per CDR3 protein. This sample has some 760,000 distinct CDR3 sequences, with around 25% found just once. There were healthy Caucasian individuals from Russia, aged about 6 to 100, serving as donors. Isolated PBMCs totaled at least 6 million in each sample. This sample also belongs to another study, concerning T cells of mothers and their children.

Sequenced input: blood. The clonotype originates from a boy aged 5 to 17 in good health. The rearrangement uses TRBV7-2 and TRBJ2-1; the match to TRBD2 covers 11 bases. With the DNA end fitting TRBJ2-7 better, the J assignment may be wrong. CDR3 coding DNA: TGTGCCAGCAGCCCGATTAGCGGGGGGGCTTACGAGCAGTACTTC. Its translation is CASSPISGGAYEQYF.